The 8 T cell receptor beta chains below come from one sample, sequenced in a study of blood T cell repertoires in COVID-19. Produced via immunoSEQ multiplex PCR; TCRdb's table is partial and in-frame only. This table holds some 190,000 clones, around 83% found once. The specimen sequenced was PBMCs or T cells enriched from blood (not recorded which). All receptors derive from a woman in her twenties or thirties who had been exposed to COVID-19.

This clone appeared a few times. The chain carries TRBV3-1 (or the pseudogene TRBV3-2) and TRBJ1-2, with a possible D match to TRBD1 (5 bases). The CDR3 spans 16 residues. Germline V lookup: CDR1 LGHDT, CDR2 YNNKEL (reference sequence). Deletions cut 6 bases from V and 7 bases from J, with 24 bases between. The CDR3: CASSVNGGLDVCGYTF. DNA for the CDR3: TGTGCCAGCAGTGTGAACGGGGGTTTAGACGTCTGTGGCTACACCTTC.

The genes are TRBV10-3 and TRBJ2-5; 8 positions match TRBD2. Germline V gene data show CDR1 as ENHRY and CDR2 as SYGVKD. The CDR3 runs to 13 residues. V lost 8 bases, J lost 2 bases, and 4 bases stayed unmatched. CDR3 sequence reads: CAIRGGGQETQYF. The CDR3, as DNA: TGTGCCATCCGGGGCGGGGGGCAAGAGACCCAGTACTTC.

The chain combines TRBV3-1 (or the pseudogene TRBV3-2) with TRBJ1-3; D remains ambiguous. V lost 0 bases to trimming and J lost 0 bases, with 12 bases between them. The CDR3 totals 17 residues. CDR1 and CDR2 from the germline V gene are LGHDT and YNNKEL (reference sequence). CDR3 nucleotides: TGTGCCAGCAGCCAAGACCCTACAGCAACCTCTGGAAACACCATATATTTT. It codes for CASSQDPTATSGNTIYF.

The CDR3 DNA reads as TGTGCCAGCAGTTTAAAGGGGGGGTACTACGAGCAGTACTTC. It codes for CASSLKGGYYEQYF. The chain uses TRBV27 and TRBJ2-7; TRBD2 is a possible D gene (7 bases). The CDR3 covers 14 residues. The V gene's germline CDR1 is MNHEY and CDR2 SMNVEV (reference sequence). The ends were cut back, 2 bases at V and 3 bases at J, with 11 bases in the middle.

This chain connects TRBV29-1 to TRBJ1-5, with 9 bases lining up with TRBD1. Germline V gene sequence: CDR1 SQVTM, CDR2 ANQGSEA. Losses at the gene ends were 6 bases for V and 4 bases for J; bases not matched to a gene: 4. The CDR3 runs to 13 residues. Here the CDR3 reads CSVGTGRNQPQHF. Here the CDR3 DNA reads TGCAGCGTGGGGACAGGGAGAAATCAGCCCCAGCATTTT.

The chain couples TRBV6-2 or TRBV6-3 to TRBJ2-7; 13 nucleotides line up with TRBD2. Per germline, CDR1 MNHEY and CDR2 SVGEGT. The CDR3 runs to 17 residues. After removal of 6 bases from V and 2 bases from J, the junction contained 10 bases not matched to a gene. The CDR3 region has the DNA TGTGCCAGCAGCCGGAGGACTAGCGGGGGCCCGACCTACGAGCAGTACTTC. It yields the protein CASSRRTSGGPTYEQYF.

The chain couples TRBV19 to TRBJ1-1, with D maybe TRBD1 (5 bases). Germline V lookup: CDR1 LNHDA, CDR2 SQIVND (reference sequence). The CDR3 is 12 amino acids. V lost 5 bases and J 6 bases, leaving 10 bases between the germline ends. The CDR3 region has the DNA TGTGCCAGTAGTTACAGGCTGGCTGAAGCTTTCTTT. The encoded protein is CASSYRLAEAFF.

The sample holds one count of this clone. This sequence joins TRBV27 and TRBJ2-2, with 8 positions matching TRBD1. The V and J ends lost 5 bases and 6 bases, in that order; junction bases with no gene match: 20. Germline V gene sequence: CDR1 MNHEY, CDR2 SMNVEV (reference sequence). The CDR3 totals 19 residues. CDR3 DNA sequence: TGTGCCAGCAGTCTAAGGTATTCGCAGGACAGGGTAGGCCCCGGGGAGCTGTTTTTT. Protein: CASSLRYSQDRVGPGELFF.